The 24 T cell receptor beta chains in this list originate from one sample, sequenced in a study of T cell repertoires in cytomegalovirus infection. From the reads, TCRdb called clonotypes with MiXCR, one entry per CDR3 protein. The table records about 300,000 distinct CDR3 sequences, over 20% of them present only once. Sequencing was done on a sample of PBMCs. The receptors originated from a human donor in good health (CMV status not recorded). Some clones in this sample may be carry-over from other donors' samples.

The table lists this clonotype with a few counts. DNA of the CDR3: TGTGCCAGCAGCCCCCAGACAGGGGACTATGGCTACACCTTC. It codes for CASSPQTGDYGYTF. The genes are TRBV7-2 and TRBJ1-2; TRBD1 agrees at 8 bases. Germline assignment: CDR1 SGHTA and CDR2 FQGNSA. There are 14 residues in the CDR3. Germline trimming cut 5 bases from V and 3 bases from J; bases unmatched to any gene: 5.

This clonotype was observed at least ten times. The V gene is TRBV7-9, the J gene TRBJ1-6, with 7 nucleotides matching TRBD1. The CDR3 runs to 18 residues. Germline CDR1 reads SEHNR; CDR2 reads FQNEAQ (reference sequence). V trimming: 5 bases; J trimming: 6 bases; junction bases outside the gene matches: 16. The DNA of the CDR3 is TGTGCCAGCAGCGGAAGTGCGACAGGGATGGGGGCTAATTCACCCCTCCACTTT. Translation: CASSGSATGMGANSPLHF.

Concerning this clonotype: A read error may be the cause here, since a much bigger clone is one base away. Written as DNA, the CDR3 is TGTGTCATCAGTGATCGTAGCGCCCGGTCCGATGAGCAGTTCTTC. This translates into CVISDRSARSDEQFF. V and J are TRBV10-3 and TRBJ2-1; tentative D call: TRBD2 (5 bases). The germline CDR1 and CDR2 sequences are ENHRY and SYGVKD. The CDR3 is 15 amino acids.

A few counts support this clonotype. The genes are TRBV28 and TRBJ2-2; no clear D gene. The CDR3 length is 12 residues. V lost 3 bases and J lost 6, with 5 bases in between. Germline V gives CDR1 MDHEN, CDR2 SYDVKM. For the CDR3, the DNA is TGTGCCAGCAGTTTCGCGGCCGGGGAGCTGTTTTTT. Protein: CASSFAAGELFF.

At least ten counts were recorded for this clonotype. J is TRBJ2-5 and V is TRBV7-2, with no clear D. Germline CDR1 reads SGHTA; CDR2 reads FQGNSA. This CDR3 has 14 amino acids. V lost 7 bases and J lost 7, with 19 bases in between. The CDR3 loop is CASNRDGPSRTQYF. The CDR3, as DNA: TGTGCCAGCAACCGAGATGGACCCTCGCGGACCCAGTACTTC.

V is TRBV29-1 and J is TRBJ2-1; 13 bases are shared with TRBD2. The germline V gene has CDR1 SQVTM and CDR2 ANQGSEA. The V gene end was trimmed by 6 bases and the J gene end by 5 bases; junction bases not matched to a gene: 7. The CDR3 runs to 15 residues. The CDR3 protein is CSVVTSGRAHNEQFF. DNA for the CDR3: TGCAGCGTGGTCACTAGCGGGAGGGCACACAATGAGCAGTTCTTC.

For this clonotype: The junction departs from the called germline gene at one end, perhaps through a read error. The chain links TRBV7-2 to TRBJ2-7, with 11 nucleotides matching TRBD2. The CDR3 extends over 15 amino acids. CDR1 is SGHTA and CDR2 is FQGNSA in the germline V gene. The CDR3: CASGLGWTSGYEQYF. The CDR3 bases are TGTGCCAGCGGCTTAGGCTGGACTAGCGGGTACGAGCAGTACTTC.

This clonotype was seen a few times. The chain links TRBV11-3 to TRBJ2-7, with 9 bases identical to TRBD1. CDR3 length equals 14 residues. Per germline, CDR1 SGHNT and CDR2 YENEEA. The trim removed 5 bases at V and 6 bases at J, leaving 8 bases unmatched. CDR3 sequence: CASSTRQGVGEQYF. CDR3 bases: TGTGCCAGCAGCACCCGACAGGGGGTCGGCGAGCAGTACTTC.

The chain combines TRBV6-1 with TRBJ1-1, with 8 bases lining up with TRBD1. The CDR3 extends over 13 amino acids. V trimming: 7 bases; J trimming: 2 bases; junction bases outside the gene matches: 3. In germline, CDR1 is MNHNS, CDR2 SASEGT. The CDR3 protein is CASTTGVNTEAFF. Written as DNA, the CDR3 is TGTGCCAGCACGACAGGGGTTAACACTGAAGCTTTCTTT.

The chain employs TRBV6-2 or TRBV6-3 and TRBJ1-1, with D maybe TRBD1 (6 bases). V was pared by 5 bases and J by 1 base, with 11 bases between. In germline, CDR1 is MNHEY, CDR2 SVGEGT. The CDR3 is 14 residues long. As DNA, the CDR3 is TGTGCCAGCAGTCAACAGGGAGGGAACACTGAAGCTTTCTTT. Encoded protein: CASSQQGGNTEAFF.

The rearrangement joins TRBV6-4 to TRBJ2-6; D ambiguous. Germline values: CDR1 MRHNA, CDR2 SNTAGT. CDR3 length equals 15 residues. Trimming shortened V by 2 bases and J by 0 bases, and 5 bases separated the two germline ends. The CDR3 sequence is CASSDRDSGANVLTF. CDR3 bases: TGTGCCAGCAGTGACAGGGACTCTGGGGCCAACGTCCTGACTTTC.

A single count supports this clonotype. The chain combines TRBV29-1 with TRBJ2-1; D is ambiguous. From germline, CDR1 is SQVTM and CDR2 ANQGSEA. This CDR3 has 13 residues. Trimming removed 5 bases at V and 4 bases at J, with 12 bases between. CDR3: CSVMSPTYNEQFF. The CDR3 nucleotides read TGCAGCGTTATGTCTCCGACGTACAATGAGCAGTTCTTC.

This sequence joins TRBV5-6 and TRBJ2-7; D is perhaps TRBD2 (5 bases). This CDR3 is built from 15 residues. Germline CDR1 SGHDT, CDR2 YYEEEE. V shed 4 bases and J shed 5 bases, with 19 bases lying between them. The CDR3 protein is CASSLGPILRDEQYF. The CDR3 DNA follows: TGTGCCAGCAGCCTCGGGCCCATCTTGAGGGACGAGCAGTACTTC.

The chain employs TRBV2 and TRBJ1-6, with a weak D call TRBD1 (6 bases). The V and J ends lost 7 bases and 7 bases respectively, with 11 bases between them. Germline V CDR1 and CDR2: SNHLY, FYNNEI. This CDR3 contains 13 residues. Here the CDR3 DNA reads TGTGCCAGCACAGGACAGCAAAATTCACCCCTCCACTTT. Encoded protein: CASTGQQNSPLHF.

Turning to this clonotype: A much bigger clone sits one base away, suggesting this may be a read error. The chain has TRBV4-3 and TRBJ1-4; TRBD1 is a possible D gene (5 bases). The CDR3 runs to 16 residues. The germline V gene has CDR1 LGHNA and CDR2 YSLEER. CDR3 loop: CASSRGEPDTIEKLFF. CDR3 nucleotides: TGCGCCAGCAGCCGAGGTGAACCGGACACTATTGAAAAACTGTTTTTT.

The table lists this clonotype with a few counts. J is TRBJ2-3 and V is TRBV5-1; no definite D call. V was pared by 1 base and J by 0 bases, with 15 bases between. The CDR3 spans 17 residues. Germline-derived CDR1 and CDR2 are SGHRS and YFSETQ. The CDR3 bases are TGCGCCAGCAGCTTGATTGGCTTTAGATTAAGCACAGATACGCAGTATTTT. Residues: CASSLIGFRLSTDTQYF.

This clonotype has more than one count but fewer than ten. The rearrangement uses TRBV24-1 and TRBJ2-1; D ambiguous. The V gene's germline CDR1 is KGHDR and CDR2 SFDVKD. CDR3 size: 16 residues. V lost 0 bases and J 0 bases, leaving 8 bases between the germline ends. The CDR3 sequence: CATSDLDGSSYNEQFF. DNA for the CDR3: TGTGCCACCAGTGATTTGGACGGTAGCTCCTACAATGAGCAGTTCTTC.

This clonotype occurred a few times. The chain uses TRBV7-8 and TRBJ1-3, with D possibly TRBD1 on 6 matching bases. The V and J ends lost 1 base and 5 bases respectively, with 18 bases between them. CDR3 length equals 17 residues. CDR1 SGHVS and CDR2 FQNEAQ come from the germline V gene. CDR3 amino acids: CASSLEDGQGSRNTIYF. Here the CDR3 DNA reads TGTGCCAGCAGCTTAGAGGATGGCCAGGGGTCCCGAAACACCATATATTTT.

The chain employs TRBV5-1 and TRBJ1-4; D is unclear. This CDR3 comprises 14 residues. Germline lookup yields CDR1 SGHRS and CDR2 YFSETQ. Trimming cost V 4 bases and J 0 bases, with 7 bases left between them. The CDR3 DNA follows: TGCGCCAGCAGCCGGTCAGCAACTAATGAAAAACTGTTTTTT. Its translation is CASSRSATNEKLFF. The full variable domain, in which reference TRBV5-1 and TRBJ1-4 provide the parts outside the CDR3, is KAGVTQTPRYLIKTRGQQVTLSCSPISGHRSVSWYQQTPGQGLQFLFEYFSETQRNKGNFPGRFSGRQFSNSRSEMNVSTLELGDSALYLCASSRSATNEKLFFGSGTQLSVL.

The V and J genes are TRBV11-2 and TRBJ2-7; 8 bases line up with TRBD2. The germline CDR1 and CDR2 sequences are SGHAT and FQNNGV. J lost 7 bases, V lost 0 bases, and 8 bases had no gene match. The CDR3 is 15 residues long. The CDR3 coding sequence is TGTGCCAGCAGCTTAGACCGGGGGGGGTATGGGGAGCAGTACTTC. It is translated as CASSLDRGGYGEQYF.

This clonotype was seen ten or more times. The CDR3 spells CASSPGMGNTEAFF. The CDR3 DNA reads as TGTGCCAGCAGCCCAGGGATGGGAAACACTGAAGCTTTCTTT. The chain recombines TRBV7-9 with TRBJ1-1; the D gene is possibly TRBD1 (5 bases). The V gene lost 5 bases and the J gene lost 2 bases, with 12 bases spanning the gap. CDR3 length: 14 amino acids. Germline-derived CDR1 and CDR2 are SEHNR and FQNEAQ (reference sequence).

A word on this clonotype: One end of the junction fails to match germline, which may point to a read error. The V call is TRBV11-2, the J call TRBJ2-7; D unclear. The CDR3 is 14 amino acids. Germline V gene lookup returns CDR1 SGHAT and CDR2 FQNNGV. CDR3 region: CASTLDPSSYEQYF. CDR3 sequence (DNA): TGTGCCAGCACCTTAGATCCGTCCTCCTACGAGCAGTACTTC.

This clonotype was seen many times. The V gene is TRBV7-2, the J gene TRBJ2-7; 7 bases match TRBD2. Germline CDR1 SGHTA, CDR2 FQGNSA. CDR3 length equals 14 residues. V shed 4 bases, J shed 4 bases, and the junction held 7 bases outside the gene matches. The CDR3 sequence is CASSSGTISYEQYF. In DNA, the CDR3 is TGTGCCAGCAGCTCCGGGACTATATCATACGAGCAGTACTTC.

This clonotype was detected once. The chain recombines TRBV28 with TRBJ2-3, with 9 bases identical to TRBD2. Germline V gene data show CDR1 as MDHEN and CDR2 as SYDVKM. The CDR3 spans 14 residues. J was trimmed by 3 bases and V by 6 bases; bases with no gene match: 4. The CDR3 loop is CASSLAGKTDTQYF. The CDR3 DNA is TGTGCCAGCAGCCTAGCGGGAAAGACAGATACGCAGTATTTT.